The 10 T cell receptor beta chains given below trace back to one sample, sequenced in a study of T-cell reconstitution after alpha-beta-depleted transplantation in children. A TCRbeta library incorporating unique molecular identifiers was prepared. One entry per CDR3 protein results from TCRdb running MiXCR on the PCR reads. The sample includes around 580,000 distinct CDR3 sequences, 27% of them seen just once. The sample in question was PBMCs, obtained before TCRalphabeta/CD19-depleted stem cell transplant. The source of these receptors is a boy under three years old with Wiskott-Aldrich syndrome, due to receive a stem cell transplant.

CDR3 residues: CSATGLDQPQHF. DNA of the CDR3: TGCAGTGCTACCGGGTTGGATCAGCCCCAGCATTTT. This chain joins TRBV20-1 and TRBJ1-5; D unresolved. Deletions cut 4 bases from V and 5 bases from J, with 9 bases between. The CDR3 has 12 residues. Germline CDR1 is DFQATT and CDR2 is SNEGSKA (reference sequence).

V gene TRBV20-1 combines with J gene TRBJ2-2; D may be TRBD1 (5 bases). Germline CDR1 is DFQATT and CDR2 is SNEGSKA (reference sequence). This CDR3 has 13 amino acids. Trimming cost V 5 bases and J 1 base, with 8 bases left between them. CDR3 residues: CSAEGENTGELFF. CDR3 coding DNA: TGCAGTGCTGAAGGGGAGAACACCGGGGAGCTGTTTTTT.

This clonotype was counted a few times. V gene TRBV6-1 combines with J gene TRBJ2-7; 7 nucleotides align to TRBD1. The junction had 11 bases not matched to a gene; V was cut back by 1 base and J by 5 bases. The germline V gene encodes CDR1 MNHNS and CDR2 SASEGT. This CDR3 has 16 residues. The CDR3 DNA sequence: TGTGCCAGCAGTGAAGGCGCGTCACAGGGGTTGAACGAGCAGTACTTC. Residues: CASSEGASQGLNEQYF.

A few counts support this clonotype. This chain links TRBV20-1 with TRBJ2-5; 12 nucleotides align to TRBD1. The CDR3 has 14 amino acids. With V trimmed by 4 bases and J by 5 bases, 5 bases remained unmatched. CDR1 and CDR2 (germline): DFQATT, SNEGSKA (reference sequence). This CDR3 is CSAIRDRGLETQYF. The CDR3 DNA reads TGCAGTGCTATCCGGGACAGGGGGCTGGAGACCCAGTACTTC.

The chain links TRBV5-1 to TRBJ2-7; 7 nucleotides match TRBD1. The CDR3 has 15 amino acids. Germline trimming cut 2 bases from V and 0 bases from J; bases unmatched to any gene: 5. CDR1 is SGHRS and CDR2 is YFSETQ in the germline V gene. For the CDR3, the DNA is TGCGCCAGCAGCTTTAAGGACAGGTTCTCCTACGAGCAGTACTTC. Encoded protein: CASSFKDRFSYEQYF.

This rearrangement joins TRBV5-1 to TRBJ2-7, with D hard to call. In germline, CDR1 is SGHRS, CDR2 YFSETQ. With 4 bases removed from V and 0 bases from J, the gap between germline ends came to 11 bases. The CDR3 sequence is 14 residues long. CDR3 region: CASSGGLRSYEQYF. The CDR3 DNA reads as TGCGCCAGCAGCGGTGGCCTCCGCTCCTACGAGCAGTACTTC.

The chain employs TRBV3-1 and TRBJ2-1; TRBD2 aligns across 10 bases. CDR3 length equals 14 residues. The J segment lost 12 bases and the V segment lost 4 bases, leaving 9 bases of the junction unmatched. Germline CDR1 reads LGHDT; CDR2 reads YNNKEL (reference sequence). The CDR3 nucleotides read TGTGCCAGCAGCCCAATAGCGGGAGGTGGGGGGCAGTTCTTC. It encodes CASSPIAGGGGQFF.

This clonotype was recorded a few times. The chain has TRBV5-1 and TRBJ2-1; D gene unclear. Germline values: CDR1 SGHRS, CDR2 YFSETQ. V was cut by 1 base and J by 4 bases, with 15 bases left in between. The length of the CDR3 is 16 residues. The CDR3 here is CASSLPGPRLYNEQFF. The CDR3 region has the DNA TGCGCCAGCAGCTTGCCAGGTCCCCGGTTGTACAATGAGCAGTTCTTC.

This clonotype was observed many times. The gene calls are TRBV5-1 and TRBJ2-2; no definite D call. The CDR3 is 15 residues long. V shed 0 bases and J shed 2 bases, with 8 bases lying between them. Germline CDR1 reads SGHRS; CDR2 reads YFSETQ. CDR3 coding DNA: TGCGCCAGCAGCTTGGGGGCCACAAACACCGGGGAGCTGTTTTTT. Its translation: CASSLGATNTGELFF.

This clonotype was seen repeatedly, ten times or more. An end of the junction differs from the germline gene, which may be a read error. The chain couples TRBV5-1 to TRBJ2-7; D is perhaps TRBD1 (7 bases). Germline V CDR1 and CDR2: SGHRS, YFSETQ. There are 14 residues in the CDR3. In nucleotides, the CDR3 is TGTGCCAGCTCACTCCAGGGGGGATCCTACGAGCAGTACTTC. This translates into CASSLQGGSYEQYF.